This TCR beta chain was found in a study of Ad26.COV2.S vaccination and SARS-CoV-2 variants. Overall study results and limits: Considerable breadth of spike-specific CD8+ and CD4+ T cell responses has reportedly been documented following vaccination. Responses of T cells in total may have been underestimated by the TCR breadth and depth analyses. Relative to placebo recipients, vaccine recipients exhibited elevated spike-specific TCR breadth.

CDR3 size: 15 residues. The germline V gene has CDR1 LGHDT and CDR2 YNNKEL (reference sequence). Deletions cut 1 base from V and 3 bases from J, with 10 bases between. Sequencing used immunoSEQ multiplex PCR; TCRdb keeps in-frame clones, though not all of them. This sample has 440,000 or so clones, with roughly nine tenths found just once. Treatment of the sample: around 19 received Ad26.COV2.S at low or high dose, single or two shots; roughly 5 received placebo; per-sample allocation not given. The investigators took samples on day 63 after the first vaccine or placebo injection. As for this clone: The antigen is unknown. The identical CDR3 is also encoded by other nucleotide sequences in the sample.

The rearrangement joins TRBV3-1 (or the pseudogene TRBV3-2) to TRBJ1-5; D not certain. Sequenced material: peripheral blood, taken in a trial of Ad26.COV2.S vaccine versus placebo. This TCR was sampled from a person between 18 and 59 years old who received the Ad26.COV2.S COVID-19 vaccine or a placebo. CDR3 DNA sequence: TGTGCCAGCAGCCAAGGGGGAGGTAACAATCAGCCCCAGCATTTT. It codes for CASSQGGGNNQPQHF.